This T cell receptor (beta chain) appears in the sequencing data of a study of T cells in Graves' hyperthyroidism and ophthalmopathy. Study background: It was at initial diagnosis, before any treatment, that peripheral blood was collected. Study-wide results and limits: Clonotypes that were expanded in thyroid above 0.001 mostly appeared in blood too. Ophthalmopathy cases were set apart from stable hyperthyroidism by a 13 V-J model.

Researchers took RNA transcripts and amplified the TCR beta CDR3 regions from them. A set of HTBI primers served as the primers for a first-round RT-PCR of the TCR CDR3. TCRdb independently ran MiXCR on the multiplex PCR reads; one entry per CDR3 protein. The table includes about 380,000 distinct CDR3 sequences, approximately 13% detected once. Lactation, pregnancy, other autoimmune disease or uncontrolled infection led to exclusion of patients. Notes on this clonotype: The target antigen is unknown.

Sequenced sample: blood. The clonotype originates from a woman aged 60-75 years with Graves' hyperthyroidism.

For the CDR3, the DNA is TGTGCCATCAGTGAGTCGGGCAGGGCAAGTAATGAAAAACTGTTTTTT. Its protein product is CAISESGRASNEKLFF. This rearrangement joins TRBV10-3 to TRBJ1-4, with D possibly TRBD1 on 5 matching bases. Between the trimmed V and J ends, which lost 0 bases and 4 bases, there was a span of 12 bases. CDR3 length equals 16 residues. Germline V gene sequence: CDR1 ENHRY, CDR2 SYGVKD.